Listed here are 5 T cell receptor beta chains from one sample, sequenced in a study of cytomegalovirus exposure and HLA in healthy donors. Repertoires were generated with immunoSEQ multiplex PCR, while TCRdb's copy carries only in-frame clones and drops some. The sample lists fewer than 130,000 clones; about 92% were seen once. Sequenced sample: PBMCs. These TCRs come from a woman between 18 and 29 years old in good health and CMV-seronegative.

Only a few counts were recorded for this clone. The chain links TRBV28 to TRBJ1-4, with TRBD1 matching 11 bases. Looked up from germline, CDR1 is MDHEN and CDR2 is SYDVKM. The trim removed 7 bases at V and 7 bases at J, leaving 11 bases unmatched. This CDR3 has 16 amino acids. Here the CDR3 DNA reads TGTGCCAGCAATCGGGACAGGGGGTTTAGTGGTGAAAAACTGTTTTTT. Translation gives CASNRDRGFSGEKLFF.

The chain is built from TRBV5-1 and TRBJ2-1; 8 bases align to TRBD2. V was clipped by 0 bases and J by 5 bases; unmatched bases: 4. This CDR3 region has 15 residues. Germline V CDR1 and CDR2: SGHRS, YFSETQ. The CDR3 loop is CASSLVRGVHNEQFF. The CDR3 region has the DNA TGCGCCAGCAGCTTGGTGCGGGGGGTCCACAATGAGCAGTTCTTC.

The chain combines TRBV19 with TRBJ2-7; D not certain. Germline assignment: CDR1 LNHDA and CDR2 SQIVND (reference sequence). V was pared by 5 bases and J by 3 bases, with 11 bases between. The CDR3 runs to 13 residues. The CDR3 sequence is CASSPSLYYEQYF. The CDR3 region has the DNA TGTGCCAGTAGTCCTTCACTCTACTACGAGCAGTACTTC. Full variable domain (missing parts from reference TRBV19 and TRBJ2-7): DGGITQSPKYLFRKEGQNVTLSCEQNLNHDAMYWYRQDPGQGLRLIYYSQIVNDFQKGDIAEGYSVSREKKESFPLTVTSAQKNPTAFYLCASSPSLYYEQYFGPGTRLTVT.

V and J are TRBV19 and TRBJ2-5; D call uncertain. Germline V gene lookup returns CDR1 LNHDA and CDR2 SQIVND (reference sequence). The length of the CDR3 is 11 residues. Trimming pared 8 bases from V and 5 bases from J, leaving 9 bases between. This CDR3 reads CASGYGETQYF. The DNA for the CDR3 is TGTGCCAGTGGGTACGGGGAGACCCAGTACTTC.

The rearrangement uses TRBV6-4 and TRBJ2-7; D might be TRBD1 (6 bases). V lost 3 bases to trimming and J lost 7 bases, with 19 bases between them. Looked up from germline, CDR1 is MRHNA and CDR2 is SNTAGT. This CDR3 spans 15 amino acids. The CDR3 bases are TGTGCCAGCAGTGAGTCCAGGGAAGGGGGTATGGAGCAGTACTTC. It translates to CASSESREGGMEQYF.